This is a list of T cell receptor beta chains from one sample in a study of vaccination and CD4 T cells after COVID-19. TCRdb reprocessed the PCR reads via MiXCR and lists one record per CDR3 protein. The sample shows approximately 19,000 distinct CDR3 sequences, 62% of them seen only once. The source material was CD4+ T cells from blood, sampled before SARS-CoV-2 vaccination. The receptors were gathered from a human donor who had recovered from COVID-19. The CDR3 runs from the conserved cysteine through the conserved F or W. The D gene is left open where the match is weak. For some rows the clone size is stated as once, few or many, or as a class when expanded; others skip it.

-	-	TRBJ2-3	TRBV29-1	CSHGGGTDTQYF	TGCAGCCACGGAGGGGGGACGGATACGCAGTATTTT
-	TRBD2	TRBJ2-7	TRBV20-1	CSARTSSEQYF	TGCAGTGCCAGGACTAGTTCCGAGCAGTACTTC
-	TRBD1	TRBJ2-6	TRBV6-5	CASSYSTGAGANVLTF	TGTGCCAGCAGTTACTCAACAGGGGCTGGGGCCAACGTCCTGACTTTC
-	TRBD2	TRBJ2-2	TRBV7-6	CASSYTSGRNTGELFF	TGTGCCAGCAGCTATACTAGCGGGAGGAACACCGGGGAGCTGTTTTTT
few	-	TRBJ2-7	TRBV6-1	CASRRTDSYEQYF	TGTGCCAGCAGGAGGACTGACTCCTACGAGCAGTACTTC
-	TRBD1	TRBJ1-6	TRBV19	CASSWDSSNSPLHF	TGTGCCAGTAGTTGGGACAGCTCCAATTCACCCCTCCACTTT
few	-	TRBJ2-4	TRBV20-1	CSARGMATTDIQYF	TGCAGTGCTAGAGGGATGGCAACGACTGACATTCAGTACTTC
-	-	TRBJ2-3	TRBV19	CASSTSRRGTQYF	TGTGCCAGTAGTACCTCCCGGAGGGGGACGCAGTATTTT
few	-	TRBJ1-2	TRBV6-1	CASSGRASGDYGYTF	TGTGCCAGCAGTGGAAGGGCGTCTGGGGACTATGGCTACACCTTC
-	-	TRBJ1-1	TRBV10-3	CAISEPTLNTEAFF	TGTGCCATCAGTGAGCCCACATTGAACACTGAAGCTTTCTTT
-	-	TRBJ2-2	TRBV6-5	CASSYPGEGTGELFF	TGTGCCAGCAGTTACCCAGGGGAAGGAACCGGGGAGCTGTTTTTT
once	-	TRBJ2-7	TRBV20-1	CSARLIRGTLYEQYF	TGCAGTGCTAGACTTATTAGGGGAACCCTCTACGAGCAGTACTTC
few	-	TRBJ2-1	TRBV20-1	CSARRSNEQFF	TGCAGTGCTAGAAGGTCGAATGAGCAGTTCTTC
-	TRBD1	TRBJ1-1	TRBV20-1	CSAISGTGTEAFF	TGCAGTGCTATTTCCGGGACAGGAACTGAAGCTTTCTTT
-	-	TRBJ2-1	TRBV7-5	CISVPKVGWRRYNEQFF	-
few	-	TRBJ2-3	TRBV20-1	CSARERGNADTQYF	TGCAGTGCTAGAGAGAGAGGGAACGCAGATACGCAGTATTTT
-	-	TRBJ1-2	TRBV10-3	CAISEGGTSNYGYTF	TGTGCCATCAGTGAAGGTGGGACAAGTAACTATGGCTACACCTTC
-	TRBD2	TRBJ2-7	TRBV4-2	CASSQEQASGSYEQYF	TGTGCCAGCAGCCAAGAACAAGCTAGCGGGAGTTACGAGCAGTACTTC
-	TRBD1	TRBJ1-2	TRBV4-1	CASSQDSSGGFGYTF	TGCGCCAGCAGCCAAGATTCCTCAGGGGGCTTTGGCTACACCTTC
once	-	TRBJ2-7	TRBV11-1	CASSAGDPGYYEQYF	TGTGCCAGCAGCGCCGGGGACCCTGGATACTACGAGCAGTACTTC
-	-	TRBJ2-7	TRBV12-2	CASRLAPRVAEQYF	TGTGCAAGTCGCTTAGCGCCGAGGGTAGCCGAGCAGTACTTC
-	TRBD1	TRBJ2-2	TRBV19	CASSIARTGSHTGELFF	TGTGCCAGTAGTATAGCTCGGACAGGGTCCCACACCGGGGAGCTGTTTTTT
-	TRBD1	TRBJ2-3	TRBV5-4	CASSPGQGVGDTQYF	TGTGCCAGCAGCCCCGGACAGGGTGTTGGAGATACGCAGTATTTT
-	-	TRBJ2-3	TRBV20-1	CSAPPGPDTQYF	TGCAGTGCTCCGCCCGGGCCAGATACGCAGTATTTT
-	TRBD1	TRBJ2-5	TRBV20-1	CSATRGRWETQYF	TGCAGTGCCACCAGGGGGCGGTGGGAGACCCAGTACTTC
-	-	TRBJ1-1	TRBV10-3	CAISDSRRINTEAFF	TGTGCCATCAGTGATTCTCGTAGGATAAACACTGAAGCTTTCTTT
-	-	TRBJ2-7	TRBV6-2/TRBV6-3	CASNQATGQGEQYF	TGTGCCAGCAACCAGGCGACAGGTCAGGGAGAGCAGTACTTC
-	TRBD2	TRBJ2-1	TRBV20-1	CSASGSLAGEVEQFF	TGCAGTGCTAGTGGATCCCTAGCGGGAGAGGTTGAGCAGTTCTTC
-	-	TRBJ2-3	TRBV7-8	CASRWRLTDTQYF	TGTGCCAGCAGGTGGCGGCTCACAGATACGCAGTATTTT
-	-	TRBJ1-1	TRBV5-6	CASSRQDYGNTEAFF	TGTGCCAGCAGCCGACAGGACTACGGGAACACTGAAGCTTTCTTT
-	TRBD2	TRBJ2-2	TRBV4-2	CASSQVTSGRNTGELFF	TGTGCCAGCAGCCAAGTGACTAGCGGGAGGAACACCGGGGAGCTGTTTTTT
few	-	TRBJ1-5	TRBV20-1	CSARLPGSQPQHF	TGCAGTGCTAGATTGCCGGGTAGCCAGCCCCAGCATTTT
-	-	TRBJ2-5	TRBV10-3	CAISGATQETQYF	TGTGCCATCAGTGGGGCTACCCAAGAGACCCAGTACTTC
once	-	TRBJ2-7	TRBV20-1	CSAITGLVYEQYF	TGCAGTGCCATCACCGGATTAGTCTACGAGCAGTACTTC
-	-	TRBJ2-7	TRBV14	CASSRSGLSSDEQYF	TGTGCCAGCAGCCGATCGGGACTCTCTTCCGACGAGCAGTACTTC
-	TRBD1	TRBJ1-5	TRBV19	CASSSQGINQPQHF	TGTGCCAGTAGTTCACAGGGGATCAATCAGCCCCAGCATTTT
-	TRBD1	TRBJ1-6	TRBV11-2	CASSSGTGSSPLHF	TGTGCCAGCAGCTCCGGGACAGGGAGCTCACCCCTCCACTTT
-	TRBD2	TRBJ2-3	TRBV7-9	CASSRTSGPSTDTQYF	TGTGCCAGCAGCCGTACTAGCGGCCCTAGCACAGATACGCAGTATTTT
-	-	TRBJ2-3	TRBV15	CATSRDGRNTDTQYF	TGTGCCACCAGCAGAGATGGGCGGAACACAGATACGCAGTATTTT
-	TRBD1	TRBJ2-5	TRBV10-3	CAIRLQGEETQYF	TGTGCCATCAGGTTACAGGGGGAAGAGACCCAGTACTTC
-	TRBD1	TRBJ2-3	TRBV20-1	CSATYFDRVRFTDTQYF	TGCAGTGCTACGTATTTCGACAGGGTGAGATTCACAGATACGCAGTATTTT
-	-	TRBJ2-5	TRBV20-1	CSAPLTAQETQYF	TGCAGTGCTCCGCTGACAGCCCAAGAGACCCAGTACTTC
-	-	TRBJ2-5	TRBV30	CAWSVAGETQYF	TGTGCCTGGAGTGTCGCGGGAGAGACCCAGTACTTC
-	-	TRBJ1-5	TRBV7-8	CASSLLGQGINQPQHF	TGTGCCAGCAGCTTATTGGGCCAGGGGATCAATCAGCCCCAGCATTTT
few	-	TRBJ1-1	TRBV20-1	CSRSVGDTEAFF	TGCAGTAGGTCCGTGGGAGACACTGAAGCTTTCTTT
-	TRBD1	TRBJ1-2	TRBV28	CASSRTGGFYGYTF	TGTGCCAGCAGTCGCACAGGGGGCTTCTATGGCTACACCTTC
-	-	TRBJ1-5	TRBV2	CASRLRDLSNQPQHF	TGTGCCAGCAGACTCCGGGACCTTAGCAATCAGCCCCAGCATTTT
-	-	TRBJ2-5	TRBV20-1	CSARDLQQETQYF	TGCAGTGCTAGAGATCTCCAGCAAGAGACCCAGTACTTC
few	TRBD1	TRBJ1-5	TRBV12-3/TRBV12-4	CASRWDRGHQPQHF	TGTGCCAGCAGATGGGACAGGGGGCATCAGCCCCAGCATTTT
-	-	TRBJ1-6	TRBV10-3	CAIRGTSSYNSPLHF	TGTGCCATCAGGGGGACCAGCTCCTATAATTCACCCCTCCACTTT
-	-	TRBJ1-1	TRBV12-3/TRBV12-4	CASSGGGNKNTEAFF	TGTGCCAGCAGTGGCGGAGGGAATAAGAACACTGAAGCTTTCTTT
-	TRBD1	TRBJ1-2	TRBV7-2	CASSLRQGTNYGYTF	TGTGCCAGCAGCCTGCGACAGGGCACTAACTATGGCTACACCTTC
-	-	TRBJ1-5	TRBV15	CATSLSGDQPQHF	TGTGCCACCAGCTTGTCAGGTGATCAGCCCCAGCATTTT
few	TRBD1	TRBJ1-2	TRBV6-1	CASSAGDSYGYTF	TGTGCCAGCAGTGCCGGGGACAGCTATGGCTACACCTTC
-	-	TRBJ2-1	TRBV7-8	CASSLDGSKQFF	TGTGCCAGCAGCTTAGACGGGTCTAAGCAGTTCTTC